This T cell receptor beta chain is from a study of cytomegalovirus exposure and HLA in healthy donors. The CDR3 sequence is 17 residues long. Trimming removed 3 bases from V and 0 bases from J; junction bases left unmatched: 5. Looked up from germline, CDR1 is SEHNR and CDR2 is FQNEAQ (reference sequence). This PCR relied on a set of 60 Vbeta primers and 13 Jbeta primers. Here immunoSEQ multiplex PCR was the method, and the copy in TCRdb shows in-frame clones only, minus some. The data show fewer than 250,000 clones, 81% seen once. The genes are TRBV7-9 and TRBJ2-6, with TRBD1 matching 7 bases. The TCR originated in a man aged 18 to 30 in good health and CMV-seronegative. The material sequenced was PBMCs. The CDR3 sequence is CASSFLGQYSGANVLTF. CDR3 sequence (DNA): TGTGCCAGCAGCTTTTTGGGACAGTACTCTGGGGCCAACGTCCTGACTTTC. The variable domain in full, completed from reference TRBV7-9 and TRBJ2-6, reads DTGVSQNPRHKITKRGQNVTFRCDPISEHNRLYWYRQTLGQGPEFLTYFQNEAQLEKSRLLSDRFSAERPKGSFSTLEIQRTEQGDSAMYLCASSFLGQYSGANVLTFGAGSRLTVL.